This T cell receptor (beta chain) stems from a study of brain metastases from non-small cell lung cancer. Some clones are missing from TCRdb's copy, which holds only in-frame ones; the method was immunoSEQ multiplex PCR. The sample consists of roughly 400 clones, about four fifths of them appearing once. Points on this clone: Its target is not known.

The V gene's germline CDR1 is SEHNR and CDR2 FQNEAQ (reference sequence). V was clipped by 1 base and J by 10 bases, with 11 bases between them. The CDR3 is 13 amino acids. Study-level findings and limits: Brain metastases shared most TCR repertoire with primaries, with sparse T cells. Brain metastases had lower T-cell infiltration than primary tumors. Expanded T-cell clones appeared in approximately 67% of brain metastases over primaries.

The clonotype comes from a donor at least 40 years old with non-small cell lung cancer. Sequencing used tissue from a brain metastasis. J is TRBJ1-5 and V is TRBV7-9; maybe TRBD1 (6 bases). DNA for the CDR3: TGTGCCAGCAGCTTAGATACGGACAGTCCCCAGCATTTT. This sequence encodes CASSLDTDSPQHF.